The TCR beta chain described here comes from a study of shared clonotypes between healthy human individuals. The method was immunoSEQ multiplex PCR; TCRdb's version includes in-frame clones alone and lacks a portion of them. The sample lists about 680,000 clones, less than 80% occurring once. The CDR3 consists of 17 residues. V trimming: 1 base; J trimming: 3 bases; junction bases outside the gene matches: 7. The V gene's germline CDR1 is LGHNA and CDR2 YNFKEQ. Material: memory CD4+ T cells sorted from blood. Subset in this sample: CD45RA-negative fraction. V and J are TRBV4-2 and TRBJ2-2, with 8 bases aligning to TRBD1. The clonotype was recovered from a woman under 40 in good health. The CDR3 protein is CASSQGMAGGYTGELFF. As DNA, the CDR3 is TGTGCCAGCAGCCAAGGGATGGCAGGGGGCTACACCGGGGAGCTGTTTTTT.